This paragraph reports one T cell receptor (beta chain). Antigen unknown. This sample was taken from a study of T cell responses to AZD1222 COVID-19 vaccine. Profiling relied on immunoSEQ multiplex PCR, and the TCRdb table lists in-frame clones only, not all of them. The sample lists 150,000 to 200,000 clones; approximately 90% were seen once. The CDR3 loop spans 15 amino acids. Unmatched junction bases numbered 7, after V lost 3 bases and J lost 5 bases. In germline, CDR1 is SGHRS, CDR2 YFSETQ. Study-wide results and caveats: Only five or six AZD1222 recipients were seropositive at baseline. Spike-specific TCR breadth and depth went up after people got two AZD1222 doses.

This clonotype originated in an adult in good health. The sample was peripheral blood, taken on day 0 of AZD1222 vaccination. This chain joins TRBV5-1 and TRBJ2-7; 11 nucleotides agree with TRBD2. The CDR3 is CASSSLAGVLHEQYF. The CDR3 coding sequence is TGCGCCAGCAGCTCACTAGCGGGAGTTCTCCACGAGCAGTACTTC.